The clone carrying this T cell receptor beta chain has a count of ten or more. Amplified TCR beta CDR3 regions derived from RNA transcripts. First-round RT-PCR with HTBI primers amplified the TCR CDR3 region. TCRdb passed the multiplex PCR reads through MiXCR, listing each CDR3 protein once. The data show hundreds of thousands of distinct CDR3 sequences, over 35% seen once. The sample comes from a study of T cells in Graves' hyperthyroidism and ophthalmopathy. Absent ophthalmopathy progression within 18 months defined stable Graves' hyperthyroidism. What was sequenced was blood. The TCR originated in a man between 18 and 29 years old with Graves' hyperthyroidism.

CDR3 bases: TGTGCCAGCAGCTTAGTTGCCGCCTACGAGCAGTACTTC. This translates into CASSLVAAYEQYF. The chain combines TRBV7-2 with TRBJ2-7, with D unclear. This CDR3 is 13 amino acids long. Germline CDR1 is SGHTA and CDR2 is FQGNSA. V lost 1 base to trimming and J lost 2 bases, with 6 bases between them.